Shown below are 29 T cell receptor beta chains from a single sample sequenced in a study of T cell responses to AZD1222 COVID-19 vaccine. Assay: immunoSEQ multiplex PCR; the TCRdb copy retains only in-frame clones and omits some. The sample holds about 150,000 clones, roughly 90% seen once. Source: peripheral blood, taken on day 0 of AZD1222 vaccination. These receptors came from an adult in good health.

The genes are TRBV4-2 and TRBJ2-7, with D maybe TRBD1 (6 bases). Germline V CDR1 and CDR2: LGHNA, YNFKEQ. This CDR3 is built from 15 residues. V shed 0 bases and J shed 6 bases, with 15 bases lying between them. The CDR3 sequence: CASSQDWTRGGEQYF. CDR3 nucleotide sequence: TGTGCCAGCAGCCAAGATTGGACACGAGGGGGCGAGCAGTACTTC.

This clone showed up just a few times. The CDR3 DNA sequence: TGTGCCAGCAGTTTTCCTGGACAGGGGGCGGGAAATTCACCCCTCCACTTT. Amino acids: CASSFPGQGAGNSPLHF. This chain joins TRBV27 and TRBJ1-6; TRBD1 aligns across 11 bases. The germline V gene has CDR1 MNHEY and CDR2 SMNVEV (reference sequence). This CDR3 has 17 residues. J lost 7 bases, V lost 3 bases, and 8 bases had no gene match.

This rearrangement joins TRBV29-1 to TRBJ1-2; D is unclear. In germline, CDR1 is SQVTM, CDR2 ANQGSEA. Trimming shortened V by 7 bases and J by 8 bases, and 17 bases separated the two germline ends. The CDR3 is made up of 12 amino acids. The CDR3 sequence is CSGNGIQEGYTF. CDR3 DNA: TGCAGCGGAAACGGGATCCAAGAGGGCTACACCTTC. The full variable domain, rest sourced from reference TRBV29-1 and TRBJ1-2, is SAVISQKPSRDICQRGTSLTIQCQVDSQVTMMFWYRQQPGQSLTLIATANQGSEATYESGFVIDKFPISRPNLTFSTLTVSNMSPEDSSIYLCSGNGIQEGYTFGSGTRLTVV.

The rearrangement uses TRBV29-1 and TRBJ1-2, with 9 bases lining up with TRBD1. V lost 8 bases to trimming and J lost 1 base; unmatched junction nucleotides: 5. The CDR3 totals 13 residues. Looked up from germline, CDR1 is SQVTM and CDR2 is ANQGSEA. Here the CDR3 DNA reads TGCAGCTCCTTGGACAGGGGTAACTATGGCTACACCTTC. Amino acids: CSSLDRGNYGYTF.

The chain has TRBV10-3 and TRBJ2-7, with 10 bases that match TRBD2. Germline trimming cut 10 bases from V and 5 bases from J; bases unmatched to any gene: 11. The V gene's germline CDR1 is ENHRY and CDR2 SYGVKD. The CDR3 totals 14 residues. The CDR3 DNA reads TGTGCCACTACCTCAGCGGGAGGGCCAAACGAGCAGTACTTC. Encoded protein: CATTSAGGPNEQYF.

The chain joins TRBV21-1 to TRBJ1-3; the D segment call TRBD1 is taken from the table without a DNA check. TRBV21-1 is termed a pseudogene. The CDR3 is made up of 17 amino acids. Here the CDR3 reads CASSKQGSTNSGNTIYF. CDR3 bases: TGTGCCAGCAGCAAACAGGGTTCAACGAACTCTGGAAACACCATATATTTT.

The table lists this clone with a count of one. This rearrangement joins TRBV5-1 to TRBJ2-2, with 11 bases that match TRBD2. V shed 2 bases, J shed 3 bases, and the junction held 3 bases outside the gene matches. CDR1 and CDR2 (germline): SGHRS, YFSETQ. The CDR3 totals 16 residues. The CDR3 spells CASSFSLAGDTGELFF. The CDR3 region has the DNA TGCGCCAGCAGCTTTTCACTAGCGGGGGACACCGGGGAGCTGTTTTTT.

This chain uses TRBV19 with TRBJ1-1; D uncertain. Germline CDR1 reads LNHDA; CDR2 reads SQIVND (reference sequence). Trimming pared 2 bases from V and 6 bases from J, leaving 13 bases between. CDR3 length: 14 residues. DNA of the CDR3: TGTGCCAGTAGTATACTCTTTTCGGTTTCTGAAGCTTTCTTT. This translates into CASSILFSVSEAFF. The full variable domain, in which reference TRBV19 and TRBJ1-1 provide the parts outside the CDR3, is DGGITQSPKYLFRKEGQNVTLSCEQNLNHDAMYWYRQDPGQGLRLIYYSQIVNDFQKGDIAEGYSVSREKKESFPLTVTSAQKNPTAFYLCASSILFSVSEAFFGQGTRLTVV.

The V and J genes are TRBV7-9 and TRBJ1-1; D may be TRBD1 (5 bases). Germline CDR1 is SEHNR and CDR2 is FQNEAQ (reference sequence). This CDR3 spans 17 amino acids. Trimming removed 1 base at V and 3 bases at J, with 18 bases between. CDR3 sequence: CASSLGGGGTLDTEAFF. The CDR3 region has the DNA TGTGCCAGCAGCTTAGGGGGAGGAGGGACTTTGGACACTGAAGCTTTCTTT.

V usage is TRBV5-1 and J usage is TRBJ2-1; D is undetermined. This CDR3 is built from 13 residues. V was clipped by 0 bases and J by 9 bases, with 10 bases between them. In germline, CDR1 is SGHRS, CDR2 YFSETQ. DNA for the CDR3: TGCGCCAGCAGCTTGGACGGCTTGGGTGAGCAGTTCTTC. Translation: CASSLDGLGEQFF.

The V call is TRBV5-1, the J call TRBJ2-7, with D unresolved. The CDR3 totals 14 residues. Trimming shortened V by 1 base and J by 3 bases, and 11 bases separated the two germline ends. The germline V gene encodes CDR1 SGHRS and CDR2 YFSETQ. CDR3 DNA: TGCGCCAGCAGCTTGTTGACCGCCAACTACGAGCAGTACTTC. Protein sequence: CASSLLTANYEQYF.

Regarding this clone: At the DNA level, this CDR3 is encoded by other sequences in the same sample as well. CDR3 bases: TGCGCCAGCAGCCAAGGAGGGCGGTACAATGAGCAGTTCTTC. Its translation is CASSQGGRYNEQFF. The rearrangement links TRBV4-3 to TRBJ2-1, with a possible D match to TRBD2 (5 bases). V lost 1 base and J lost 4, with 8 bases in between. Germline loops: CDR1 LGHNA, CDR2 YSLEER. The CDR3 totals 14 residues.

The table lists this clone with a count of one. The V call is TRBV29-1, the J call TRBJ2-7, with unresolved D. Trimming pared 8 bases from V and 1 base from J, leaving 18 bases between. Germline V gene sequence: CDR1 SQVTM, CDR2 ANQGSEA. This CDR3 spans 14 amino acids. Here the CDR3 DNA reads TGCAGCCCATACTGGGCAGGAAGTTCCTACGAGCAGTACTTC. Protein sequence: CSPYWAGSSYEQYF.

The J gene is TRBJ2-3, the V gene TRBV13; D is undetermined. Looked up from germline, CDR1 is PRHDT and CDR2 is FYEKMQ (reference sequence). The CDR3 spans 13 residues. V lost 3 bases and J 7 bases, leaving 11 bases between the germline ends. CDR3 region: CASSFQGQNTQYF. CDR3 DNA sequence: TGTGCCAGCAGCTTTCAAGGCCAAAATACGCAGTATTTT.

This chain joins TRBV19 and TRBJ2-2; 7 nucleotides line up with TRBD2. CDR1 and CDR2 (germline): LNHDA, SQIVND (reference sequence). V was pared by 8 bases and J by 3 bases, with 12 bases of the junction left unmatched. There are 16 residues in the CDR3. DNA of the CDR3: TGTGCCAGTTTGGCCCTGGGGCTAGCGGACACCGGGGAGCTGTTTTTT. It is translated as CASLALGLADTGELFF.

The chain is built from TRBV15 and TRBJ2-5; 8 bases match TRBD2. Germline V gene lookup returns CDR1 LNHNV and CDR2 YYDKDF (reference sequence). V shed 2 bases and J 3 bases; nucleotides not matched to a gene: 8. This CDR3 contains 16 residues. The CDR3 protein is CATSRTPTGGEETQYF. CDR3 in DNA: TGTGCCACCAGCAGAACGCCAACGGGAGGGGAAGAGACCCAGTACTTC. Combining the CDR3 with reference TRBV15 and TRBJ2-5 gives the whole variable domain DAMVIQNPRYQVTQFGKPVTLSCSQTLNHNVMYWYQQKSSQAPKLLFHYYDKDFNNEADTPDNFQSRRPNTSFCFLDIRSPGLGDTAMYLCATSRTPTGGEETQYFGPGTRLLVL.

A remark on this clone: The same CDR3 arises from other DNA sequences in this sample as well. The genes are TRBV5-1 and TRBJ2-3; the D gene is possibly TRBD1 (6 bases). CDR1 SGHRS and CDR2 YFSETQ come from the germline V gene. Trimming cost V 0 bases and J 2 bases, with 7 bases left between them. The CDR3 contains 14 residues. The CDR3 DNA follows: TGCGCCAGCAGCTTGGACAGGGCCACAGATACGCAGTATTTT. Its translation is CASSLDRATDTQYF. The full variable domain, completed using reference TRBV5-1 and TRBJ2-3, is KAGVTQTPRYLIKTRGQQVTLSCSPISGHRSVSWYQQTPGQGLQFLFEYFSETQRNKGNFPGRFSGRQFSNSRSEMNVSTLELGDSALYLCASSLDRATDTQYFGPGTRLTVL.

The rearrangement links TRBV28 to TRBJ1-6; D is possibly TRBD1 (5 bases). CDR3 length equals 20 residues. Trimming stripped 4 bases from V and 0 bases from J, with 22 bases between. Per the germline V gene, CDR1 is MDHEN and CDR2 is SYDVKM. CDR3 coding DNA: TGTGCCAGCAGTTCACCTCAGGGAACGAGTTATAGCTCCTATAATTCACCCCTCCACTTT. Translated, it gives CASSSPQGTSYSSYNSPLHF.

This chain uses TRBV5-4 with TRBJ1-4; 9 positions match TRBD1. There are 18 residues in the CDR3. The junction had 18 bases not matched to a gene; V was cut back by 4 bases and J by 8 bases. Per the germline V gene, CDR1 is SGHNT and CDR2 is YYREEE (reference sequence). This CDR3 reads CASSLTPGQGFNLEKLFF. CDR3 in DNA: TGTGCCAGCAGCCTAACCCCGGGACAGGGCTTCAACTTGGAAAAACTGTTTTTT.

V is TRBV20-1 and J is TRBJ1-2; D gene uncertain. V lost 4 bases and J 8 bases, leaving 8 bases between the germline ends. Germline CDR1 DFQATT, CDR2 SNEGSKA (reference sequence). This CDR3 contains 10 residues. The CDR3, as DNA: TGCAGTGCTATCTCGGGCGGCTACACCTTC. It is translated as CSAISGGYTF.

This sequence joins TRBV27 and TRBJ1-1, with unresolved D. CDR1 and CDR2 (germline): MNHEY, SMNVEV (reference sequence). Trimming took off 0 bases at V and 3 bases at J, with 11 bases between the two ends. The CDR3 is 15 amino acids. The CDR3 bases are TGTGCCAGCAGTTTATCGGCGGGCTGGTACACTGAAGCTTTCTTT. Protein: CASSLSAGWYTEAFF.

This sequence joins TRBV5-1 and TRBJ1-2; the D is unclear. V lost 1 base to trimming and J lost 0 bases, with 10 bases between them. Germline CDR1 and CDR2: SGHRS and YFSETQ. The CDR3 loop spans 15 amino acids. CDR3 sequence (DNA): TGCGCCAGCAGCTTGATGGCAAACCCTAACTATGGCTACACCTTC. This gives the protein CASSLMANPNYGYTF.

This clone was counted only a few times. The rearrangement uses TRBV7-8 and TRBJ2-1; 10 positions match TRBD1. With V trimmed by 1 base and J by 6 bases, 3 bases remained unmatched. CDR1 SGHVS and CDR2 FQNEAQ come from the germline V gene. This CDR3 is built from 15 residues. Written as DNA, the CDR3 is TGTGCCAGCAGCTTAGATGGGACAGGGGTCAATGAGCAGTTCTTC. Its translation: CASSLDGTGVNEQFF. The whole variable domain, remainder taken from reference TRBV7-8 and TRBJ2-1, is GAGVSQSPRYKVAKRGQDVALRCDPISGHVSLFWYQQALGQGPEFLTYFQNEAQLDKSGLPSDRFFAERPEGSVSTLKIQRTQQEDSAVYLCASSLDGTGVNEQFFGPGTRLTVL.

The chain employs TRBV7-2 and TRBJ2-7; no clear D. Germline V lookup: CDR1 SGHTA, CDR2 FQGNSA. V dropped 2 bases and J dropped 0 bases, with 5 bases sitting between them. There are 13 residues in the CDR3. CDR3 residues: CASSLQSSYEQYF. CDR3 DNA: TGTGCCAGCAGCTTACAGAGCTCCTACGAGCAGTACTTC.

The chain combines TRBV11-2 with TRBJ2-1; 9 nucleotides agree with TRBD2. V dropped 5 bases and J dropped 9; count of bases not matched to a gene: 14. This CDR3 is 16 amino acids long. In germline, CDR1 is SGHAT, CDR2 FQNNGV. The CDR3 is CASSHARGRGGFEQFF. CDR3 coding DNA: TGTGCCAGCAGCCACGCCCGGGGGCGGGGGGGTTTTGAGCAGTTCTTC.

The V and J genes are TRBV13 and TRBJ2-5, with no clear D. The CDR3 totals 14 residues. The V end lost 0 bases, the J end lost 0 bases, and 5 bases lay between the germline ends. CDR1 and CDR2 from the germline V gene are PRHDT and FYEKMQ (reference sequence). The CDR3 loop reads CASSLGMYQETQYF. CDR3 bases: TGTGCCAGCAGCTTAGGGATGTACCAAGAGACCCAGTACTTC.

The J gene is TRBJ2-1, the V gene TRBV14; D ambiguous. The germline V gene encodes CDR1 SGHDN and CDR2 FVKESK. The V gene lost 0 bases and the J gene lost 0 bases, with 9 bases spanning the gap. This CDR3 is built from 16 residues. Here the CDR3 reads CASSQEAYRSYNEQFF. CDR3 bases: TGTGCCAGCAGCCAAGAAGCTTACCGCTCCTACAATGAGCAGTTCTTC.

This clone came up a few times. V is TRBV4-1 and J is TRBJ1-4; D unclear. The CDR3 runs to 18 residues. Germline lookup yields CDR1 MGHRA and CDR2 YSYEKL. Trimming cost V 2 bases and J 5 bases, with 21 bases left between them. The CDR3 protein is CASSQLKLRGRVNEKLFF. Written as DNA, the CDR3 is TGCGCCAGCAGCCAATTGAAGCTTCGTGGGCGCGTCAATGAAAAACTGTTTTTT.

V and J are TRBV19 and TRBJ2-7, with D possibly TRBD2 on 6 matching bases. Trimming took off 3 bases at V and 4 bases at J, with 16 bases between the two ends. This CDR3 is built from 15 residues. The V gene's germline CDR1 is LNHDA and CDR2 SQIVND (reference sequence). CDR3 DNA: TGTGCCAGTAGTATTATGGGGGGTACCGGGTACGAGCAGTACTTC. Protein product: CASSIMGGTGYEQYF.